These 9 T cell receptor beta chains originate from one sample sequenced in a study of spatial heterogeneity in lung cancer. The time point: sample taken at primary tumor resection. From tumor, nontumor lung or frozen PBMC, whole RNA was taken unsorted for sequencing. TCRdb re-called the 5' RACE reads with MiXCR, one entry per CDR3 protein. The sample carries tens of thousands of distinct CDR3 sequences, roughly 5.8% recorded once. Sequences were derived from PBMCs, sampled at surgery. The source is a male donor with early-stage non-small cell lung cancer.

This clonotype was counted only a few times. The rearrangement joins TRBV7-8 to TRBJ2-2, with 8 bases identical to TRBD2. Germline lookup yields CDR1 SGHVS and CDR2 FQNEAQ. The V and J ends lost 5 bases and 3 bases, in that order; junction bases with no gene match: 8. This CDR3 is built from 16 residues. DNA of the CDR3: TGTGCCAGCAGCCCTACCGGGGGGGCTGACACCGGGGAGCTGTTTTTT. This sequence encodes CASSPTGGADTGELFF.

A few counts support this clonotype. J is TRBJ1-1 and V is TRBV5-1; the D gene is possibly TRBD1 (6 bases). V gave up 6 bases and J gave up 3 bases, with 21 bases separating them. Germline V gene lookup returns CDR1 SGHRS and CDR2 YFSETQ. This CDR3 region has 16 residues. The CDR3, as DNA: TGCGCCAGCACCGTGGGGTCTACTAGGGGGGACACTGAAGCTTTCTTT. Its translation is CASTVGSTRGDTEAFF.

In its sample, this clonotype was seen many times. The chain links TRBV6-5 to TRBJ2-7; D is undetermined. This CDR3 has 13 residues. Germline CDR1 is MNHEY and CDR2 is SVGAGI. V gave up 10 bases and J gave up 1 base, with 14 bases separating them. The CDR3 DNA reads as TGTGCCACCATGAGACAAGGATCCTACGAGCAGTACTTC. This codes for CATMRQGSYEQYF.

This clonotype has more than one count but fewer than ten. The chain is built from TRBV20-1 and TRBJ2-7; TRBD1 agrees at 7 bases. CDR3 length: 15 amino acids. The J segment lost 0 bases and the V segment lost 6 bases, leaving 11 bases of the junction unmatched. CDR1 and CDR2 (germline): DFQATT, SNEGSKA (reference sequence). For the CDR3, the DNA is TGCAGTGCGGGGGACAGTCCAAAGGGCTCCTACGAGCAGTACTTC. Translating it yields CSAGDSPKGSYEQYF.

This clonotype was seen only a few times. V and J are TRBV7-2 and TRBJ2-5; D not resolved. V was trimmed by 0 bases and J by 6 bases, leaving 8 bases between them. Germline loops: CDR1 SGHTA, CDR2 FQGNSA. The CDR3 runs 13 residues. The CDR3 loop reads CASSLAKGQTQYF. Written as DNA, the CDR3 is TGTGCCAGCAGCTTAGCTAAAGGACAGACCCAGTACTTC.

Many counts were recorded for this clonotype. The V gene is TRBV12-3 or TRBV12-4, the J gene TRBJ1-4, with D hard to call. There are 14 residues in the CDR3. Trimming took 6 bases from V and 2 from J, leaving 10 bases between them. The CDR3 region has the DNA TGTGCCAGCAGGAGAAAAGGGACTAATGAAAAACTGTTTTTT. Translation gives CASRRKGTNEKLFF.

In the case of this clonotype: A much more abundant neighbour one base away suggests this may be a read error. This chain joins TRBV6-5 and TRBJ1-2; D possibly corresponds to TRBD1 (6 bases). Germline lookup yields CDR1 MNHEY and CDR2 SVGAGI. Trimming took off 2 bases at V and 3 bases at J, with 7 bases between the two ends. The CDR3 spans 13 residues. CDR3 bases: TGTGCCAGCAGTTACGCAGGGGACTATGGCTACACCTTC. Amino acid sequence: CASSYAGDYGYTF.

This clonotype was seen a handful of times. The V call is TRBV18, the J call TRBJ2-5; 7 bases are a match to TRBD2. The CDR3 spans 16 residues. The junction had 9 bases not matched to a gene; V was cut back by 0 bases and J by 5 bases. Germline loops: CDR1 KGHSH, CDR2 LQKENI. The CDR3 sequence is CASSPPNAGELETQYF. The CDR3 DNA reads TGTGCCAGCTCACCACCGAACGCGGGGGAGCTGGAGACCCAGTACTTC.

This clonotype was seen a few times. The gene calls are TRBV30 and TRBJ2-5; D is uncertain. Looked up from germline, CDR1 is GTSNPN and CDR2 is SVGIG (reference sequence). V lost 0 bases and J 5 bases, leaving 10 bases between the germline ends. This CDR3 contains 13 residues. This CDR3 is CAWSVGVLETQYF. CDR3 DNA sequence: TGTGCCTGGAGTGTTGGGGTGTTGGAGACCCAGTACTTC. The full variable domain, completed using reference TRBV30 and TRBJ2-5, is SQTIHQWPATLVQPVGSPLSLECTVEGTSNPNLYWYRQAAGRGLQLLFYSVGIGQISSEVPQNLSASRPQDRQFILSSKKLLLSDSGFYLCAWSVGVLETQYFGPGTRLLVL.